This note documents a single TCR beta chain sequence. The data originate from a study of beta chain features in type 1 diabetes. Expressed TCRB transcripts were sequenced after all isolated RNA was converted to cDNA. Data came from immunoSEQ multiplex PCR; TCRdb stores just in-frame clones and leaves some out. The repertoire holds roughly 350,000 clones, with 9.5% to 12% as singletons. The receptor comes from a woman aged 25 to 39 in good health. Sequencing was performed on naive CD4+ T cells from blood.

The CDR3 DNA follows: TGTGCCAGCAGTTCCAGGGGGGGGACGAGACTAGCGGGAGCAGGGAATGAGCAGTTCTTC. Translating it yields CASSSRGGTRLAGAGNEQFF. This chain connects TRBV27 to TRBJ2-1, with 12 nucleotides matching TRBD2. The CDR3 has 20 amino acids. Germline V gives CDR1 MNHEY, CDR2 SMNVEV (reference sequence). Trimming took 4 bases from V and 7 from J; bases not matched to a gene: 20.